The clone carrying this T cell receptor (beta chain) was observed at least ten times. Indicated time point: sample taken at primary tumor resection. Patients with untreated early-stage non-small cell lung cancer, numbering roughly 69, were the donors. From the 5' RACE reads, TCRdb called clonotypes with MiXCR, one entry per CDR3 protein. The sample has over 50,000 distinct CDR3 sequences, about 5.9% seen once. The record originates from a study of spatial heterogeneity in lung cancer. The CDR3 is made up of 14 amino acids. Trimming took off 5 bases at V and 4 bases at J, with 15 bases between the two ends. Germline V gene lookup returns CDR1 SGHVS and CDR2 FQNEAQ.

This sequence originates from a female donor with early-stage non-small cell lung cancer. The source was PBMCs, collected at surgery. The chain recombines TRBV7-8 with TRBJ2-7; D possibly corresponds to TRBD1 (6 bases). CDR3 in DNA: TGTGCCAGCAGCCCCTACAGGGTAGGGTACGAGCAGTACTTC. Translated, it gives CASSPYRVGYEQYF.